This T cell receptor (beta chain) was sequenced in a study of T cell responses to AZD1222 COVID-19 vaccine. TCRdb keeps only in-frame clones here, not all; method: immunoSEQ multiplex PCR. The table includes tens of thousands of clones, less than 95% detected once. V was cut by 4 bases and J by 2 bases, with 12 bases left in between. Germline CDR1 reads MNHEY; CDR2 reads SVGEGT. The CDR3 loop spans 15 amino acids. J is TRBJ1-5 and V is TRBV6-2 or TRBV6-3, with D perhaps TRBD1 (5 bases). This receptor was taken from an adult who received the AZD1222 COVID-19 vaccine. The sample in question was peripheral blood, obtained 28 days after the second AZD1222 dose. The CDR3 nucleotides are TGTGCCAGCAGTTCACCCGGGACGGGCAATCAGCCCCAGCATTTT. Its translation is CASSSPGTGNQPQHF.